The source of this T cell receptor beta chain is a study of blood T cell repertoires in COVID-19. About the research overall: Nucleic acid was either cDNA or gDNA, and it came from T cells, B-cell-depleted T cells, or PBMCs.

All enrollees were roughly 18 to 95 years old and from under 25 US areas. Cohort assignment relied on participant-reported clinical history. The CDR3 is made up of 15 amino acids. V was clipped by 3 bases and J by 3 bases, with 14 bases between them. The germline gives CDR1 SGHTA, CDR2 FQGNSA. Per the original methods: Amplification with reference gene primers provided the estimates of nucleated cell counts. TCRdb keeps only in-frame clones here, not all; method: immunoSEQ multiplex PCR. That table supplies the V and J calls and clone size; D and trimming were determined from the DNA. The sample shows 330,000 or so clones, approximately 92% of them seen only once.

The TCR originated in a woman aged 30 to 39 who had recovered from COVID-19. The sample was PBMCs or T cells enriched from blood (not recorded which). The chain has TRBV7-2 and TRBJ1-2; tentatively, D is TRBD1 (6 bases). DNA of the CDR3: TGTGCCAGCAGCTTCTACAGGGTGGGAGACTATGGCTACACCTTC. Protein: CASSFYRVGDYGYTF.